The next 31 T cell receptor beta chains were all read from a single sample in a study of T cell responses to AZD1222 COVID-19 vaccine. The protocol was immunoSEQ multiplex PCR, while the TCRdb copy is restricted to in-frame clones and leaves out a portion. The top ten hold about 13% of the sample, which has 74,000 or so clones, about 88% seen once. Sample: peripheral blood, taken on day 0 of AZD1222 vaccination. The receptors come from an adult in good health.

The rearrangement joins TRBV10-3 to TRBJ1-1; no clear D gene. V was cut by 1 base and J by 1 base, with 10 bases left in between. The CDR3 is 15 residues long. Germline CDR1 is ENHRY and CDR2 is SYGVKD. The CDR3 nucleotides are TGTGCCATCAGTGAGTTAGGGCAGGAGAACACTGAAGCTTTCTTT. Protein: CAISELGQENTEAFF.

The V and J genes are TRBV7-9 and TRBJ1-1; the match to TRBD1 covers 10 bases. Germline CDR1 and CDR2: SEHNR and FQNEAQ (reference sequence). The CDR3 is 15 amino acids. V lost 3 bases and J lost 1; bases outside the gene matches: 2. The CDR3 nucleotides are TGTGCCAGCAGCTTGACAGGGGGCCAGAACACTGAAGCTTTCTTT. Its protein is CASSLTGGQNTEAFF.

The chain carries TRBV19 and TRBJ2-3; 9 bases are shared with TRBD2. This CDR3 spans 16 amino acids. Germline V gene sequence: CDR1 LNHDA, CDR2 SQIVND (reference sequence). V lost 1 base, J lost 1 base, and 3 bases stayed unmatched. For the CDR3, the DNA is TGTGCCAGTAGTATAGGGCTAGCGGGACGCACAGATACGCAGTATTTT. It codes for CASSIGLAGRTDTQYF.

The V call is TRBV16, the J call TRBJ1-5; 7 bases fit TRBD1. CDR3 length: 14 amino acids. Germline V lookup: CDR1 KGHSY, CDR2 FQNENV. V lost 3 bases and J lost 7; bases outside the gene matches: 6. This chain's CDR3 is CASSHGTVDQPQHF. The DNA for the CDR3 is TGTGCCAGCAGCCACGGGACAGTCGACCAGCCCCAGCATTTT.

This clone was recorded a few times. The DNA for the CDR3 is TGTGCCAGCAGCTTAGGGGGGACAGGACTCCTAGGGGGCTACGAGCAGTACTTC. Protein product: CASSLGGTGLLGGYEQYF. This chain links TRBV7-2 with TRBJ2-7, with TRBD1 identical over 8 bases. J lost 3 bases, V lost 1 base, and 14 bases had no gene match. The CDR3 length is 18 residues. The germline CDR1 and CDR2 sequences are SGHTA and FQGNSA.

This clone came up once. The CDR3 sequence is CASSLPGQGSPLHF. The CDR3 DNA sequence: TGTGCCAGCAGCTTGCCGGGACAGGGGTCCCCCCTCCACTTT. This chain links TRBV5-6 with TRBJ1-6, with 10 bases matching TRBD1. V lost 1 base, J lost 13 bases, and 5 bases stayed unmatched. Germline V gene data show CDR1 as SGHDT and CDR2 as YYEEEE. CDR3 length equals 14 residues.

The chain uses TRBV19 and TRBJ1-1, with D hard to call. Per the germline V gene, CDR1 is LNHDA and CDR2 is SQIVND (reference sequence). With 7 bases removed from V and 2 bases from J, the gap between germline ends came to 20 bases. The CDR3 is 16 amino acids. Here the CDR3 DNA reads TGTGCCAGTATTCTTCACAGCGAGGGCTACAACACTGAAGCTTTCTTT. Its protein is CASILHSEGYNTEAFF.

The chain is built from TRBV5-1 and TRBJ2-3; no reliable D call. The germline gives CDR1 SGHRS, CDR2 YFSETQ. The CDR3 length is 14 residues. V shed 2 bases and J shed 0 bases, with 7 bases lying between them. The CDR3 DNA follows: TGCGCCAGCAGCTTAGTCCCGAGCACAGATACGCAGTATTTT. Protein: CASSLVPSTDTQYF.

The chain recombines TRBV28 with TRBJ1-5; a weak D match, TRBD1 (6 bases). Looked up from germline, CDR1 is MDHEN and CDR2 is SYDVKM. V lost 5 bases, J lost 6 bases, and 20 bases lay in between. The CDR3 extends over 16 amino acids. CDR3 DNA sequence: TGTGCCAGCAGTCCCGGAGGATGGGGACAAGGTCAGCCCCAGCATTTT. This sequence encodes CASSPGGWGQGQPQHF.

This sequence joins TRBV19 and TRBJ1-6, with TRBD1 matching over 8 bases. The V gene end was trimmed by 4 bases and the J gene end by 10 bases; junction bases not matched to a gene: 6. Germline V CDR1 and CDR2: LNHDA, SQIVND (reference sequence). This CDR3 spans 14 amino acids. The CDR3 bases are TGTGCCAGTAGTACCGGACAGGGCGGATCACCCCTCCACTTT. Translation gives CASSTGQGGSPLHF. Full variable domain (remainder filled in from reference TRBV19 and TRBJ1-6): DGGITQSPKYLFRKEGQNVTLSCEQNLNHDAMYWYRQDPGQGLRLIYYSQIVNDFQKGDIAEGYSVSREKKESFPLTVTSAQKNPTAFYLCASSTGQGGSPLHFGNGTRLTVT.

On this clone itself: Within the sample, other DNA sequences also encode this same CDR3. The rearrangement joins TRBV15 to TRBJ1-5, with D possibly matching TRBD1 (5 bases). The length of the CDR3 is 14 residues. Per the germline V gene, CDR1 is LNHNV and CDR2 is YYDKDF (reference sequence). Between the trimmed V and J ends, which lost 0 bases and 6 bases, there was a span of 9 bases. CDR3 sequence reads: CATSRDQGGQPQHF. In DNA, the CDR3 is TGTGCCACCAGCAGAGATCAGGGCGGTCAGCCCCAGCATTTT. The complete variable domain, with remaining parts taken from reference TRBV15 and TRBJ1-5, reads DAMVIQNPRYQVTQFGKPVTLSCSQTLNHNVMYWYQQKSSQAPKLLFHYYDKDFNNEADTPDNFQSRRPNTSFCFLDIRSPGLGDTAMYLCATSRDQGGQPQHFGDGTRLSIL.

The J gene is TRBJ2-6, the V gene TRBV2; D may correspond to TRBD1 or TRBD2 (5 bases each). Trimming left V 1 base short and J 0 bases short, with 10 bases between. The CDR3 loop spans 17 amino acids. Germline CDR1 is SNHLY and CDR2 is FYNNEI. In nucleotides, the CDR3 is TGTGCCAGCAGTGAAGGGGGGTTGGGCTCTGGGGCCAACGTCCTGACTTTC. It is translated as CASSEGGLGSGANVLTF.

The chain recombines TRBV14 with TRBJ1-2, with a weak D call TRBD1 (5 bases). This CDR3 region has 14 residues. V was trimmed by 2 bases and J by 6 bases, leaving 13 bases between them. Germline V CDR1 and CDR2: SGHDN, FVKESK. The CDR3 sequence: CASSQRSGRDGYTF. In DNA form, the CDR3 reads TGTGCCAGCAGCCAACGATCAGGGCGGGATGGCTACACCTTC.

V gene TRBV11-3 combines with J gene TRBJ2-3; D remains ambiguous. Germline loops: CDR1 SGHNT, CDR2 YENEEA. With 4 bases removed from V and 4 bases from J, the gap between germline ends came to 12 bases. This CDR3 is built from 14 residues. This CDR3 is CASSSSWLADTQYF. The CDR3 DNA is TGTGCCAGCAGCTCCTCCTGGTTGGCAGATACGCAGTATTTT.

This sequence joins TRBV5-6 and TRBJ2-7, with TRBD1 matching 9 bases. The V and J ends lost 2 bases and 4 bases, in that order; junction bases with no gene match: 4. The length of the CDR3 is 14 residues. Per the germline V gene, CDR1 is SGHDT and CDR2 is YYEEEE. CDR3: CASSLTGGIYEQYF. CDR3 sequence (DNA): TGTGCCAGCAGCTTAACAGGGGGCATATACGAGCAGTACTTC.

This sequence joins TRBV10-3 and TRBJ2-5, with TRBD2 matching 14 bases. The V and J ends lost 4 bases and 5 bases, in that order; junction bases with no gene match: 12. CDR1 and CDR2 (germline): ENHRY, SYGVKD. This CDR3 is built from 18 residues. CDR3 sequence (DNA): TGTGCCATCAGTGGGAACCCTCAGACTAGCGGGGGGGTGGAGACCCAGTACTTC. Its translation is CAISGNPQTSGGVETQYF.

The rearrangement joins TRBV5-1 to TRBJ2-5; the D gene is possibly TRBD2 (6 bases). Germline assignment: CDR1 SGHRS and CDR2 YFSETQ. The CDR3 contains 14 residues. Trimming took off 6 bases at V and 5 bases at J, with 17 bases between the two ends. The CDR3 nucleotides read TGCGCCAGCATAGGATCAGGAGGGATGGAGACCCAGTACTTC. Translating it yields CASIGSGGMETQYF.

The chain is built from TRBV5-4 and TRBJ2-3, with TRBD2 as a possible D gene (5 bases). V dropped 7 bases and J dropped 2 bases, with 23 bases sitting between them. This CDR3 is built from 17 residues. The V gene's germline CDR1 is SGHNT and CDR2 YYREEE (reference sequence). This CDR3 is CASSPKRSADNTDTQYF. The CDR3 bases are TGTGCCAGCTCCCCTAAGCGTTCAGCGGATAACACAGATACGCAGTATTTT.

The table lists this clone with a few counts. V and J are TRBV10-3 and TRBJ2-7; TRBD2 agrees at 13 bases. Unmatched junction bases numbered 4, after V lost 6 bases and J lost 5 bases. The CDR3 spans 14 residues. CDR1 ENHRY and CDR2 SYGVKD come from the germline V gene. CDR3 loop: CAIREGLAGDEQYF. For the CDR3, the DNA is TGTGCCATCAGAGAAGGACTAGCGGGGGACGAGCAGTACTTC.

This chain uses TRBV7-8 with TRBJ2-7; TRBD1 or TRBD2 may be the D gene (5 bases each). V lost 9 bases to trimming and J lost 7 bases, with 22 bases between them. The CDR3 extends over 14 amino acids. The germline gives CDR1 SGHVS, CDR2 FQNEAQ. In DNA, the CDR3 is TGTGCCAGTACTCCTTGGGCAGGGAGACGGGAGCAGTACTTC. This gives the protein CASTPWAGRREQYF.

This chain joins TRBV9 and TRBJ2-2, with no clear D. V lost 0 bases and J 2 bases, leaving 11 bases between the germline ends. CDR3 size: 16 residues. Germline CDR1 SGDLS, CDR2 YYNGEE. The CDR3 sequence: CASSVVDGRNTGELFF. The CDR3 nucleotides are TGTGCCAGCAGCGTAGTGGACGGGCGCAACACCGGGGAGCTGTTTTTT.

This chain connects TRBV19 to TRBJ1-5; no reliable D call. Germline V gene data show CDR1 as LNHDA and CDR2 as SQIVND (reference sequence). Trimming left V 7 bases short and J 2 bases short, with 9 bases between. The CDR3 has 13 residues. The CDR3 DNA reads TGTGCCAGTAACCTAAGGGGCAATCAGCCCCAGCATTTT. Its protein is CASNLRGNQPQHF.

This chain links TRBV25-1 with TRBJ2-7, with D possibly matching TRBD2 (5 bases). This CDR3 contains 17 residues. Germline V gene lookup returns CDR1 MGHDK and CDR2 SYGVNS. Trimming removed 3 bases from V and 0 bases from J, with 18 bases in between. CDR3 amino acids: CASSDPGTQGYSYEQYF. The DNA for the CDR3 is TGTGCCAGCAGTGACCCGGGAACACAAGGGTACTCCTACGAGCAGTACTTC.

The V call is TRBV5-4, the J call TRBJ1-1; D possibly corresponds to TRBD1 (6 bases). Trimming took off 4 bases at V and 2 bases at J, with 15 bases between the two ends. CDR3 length: 15 residues. Germline V gene lookup returns CDR1 SGHNT and CDR2 YYREEE (reference sequence). CDR3 coding DNA: TGTGCCAGCAGCCTCGGGGGGCACAGTAACACTGAAGCTTTCTTT. This sequence encodes CASSLGGHSNTEAFF.

Only one count was recorded for this clone. Other DNA sequences in the same sample also yield this CDR3. The chain uses TRBV28 and TRBJ2-2, with 8 positions matching TRBD2. Looked up from germline, CDR1 is MDHEN and CDR2 is SYDVKM. The CDR3 is made up of 19 amino acids. The ends lost 3 bases at V and 1 base at J; junction bases unmatched: 13. CDR3 loop: CASSLFSIGGGQNTGELFF. DNA of the CDR3: TGTGCCAGCAGTTTGTTTTCTATCGGCGGGGGGCAGAACACCGGGGAGCTGTTTTTT.

This clone was seen only a few times. V and J are TRBV11-2 and TRBJ1-2; TRBD1 matches at 9 bases. CDR1 is SGHAT and CDR2 is FQNNGV in the germline V gene. V dropped 5 bases and J dropped 8; count of bases not matched to a gene: 9. This CDR3 contains 14 residues. The CDR3 DNA sequence: TGTGCCAGCAGCCCCGGACAGGGGATGGAGGGCTACACCTTC. This codes for CASSPGQGMEGYTF.

As regards this clone: At one boundary the junction diverges from the germline segment, which might be a read error. This chain links TRBV7-3 with TRBJ1-6; D possibly corresponds to TRBD1 (5 bases). The V gene's germline CDR1 is SGHTA and CDR2 FQGTGA. CDR3 length: 14 amino acids. CDR3 DNA sequence: TGTGCCAGCAGCTCAGGGAGCCTAAATTCGCCCCTCCACTTT. Translating it yields CASSSGSLNSPLHF. Variable domain in full (rest from reference TRBV7-3 and TRBJ1-6): GAGVSQTPSNKVTEKGKYVELRCDPISGHTALYWYRQSLGQGPEFLIYFQGTGAADDSGLPNDRFFAVRPEGSVSTLKIQRTERGDSAVYLCASSSGSLNSPLHFGNGTRLTVT.

The chain uses TRBV6-5 and TRBJ1-5, with a tentative D call TRBD1 (5 bases). Germline loops: CDR1 MNHEY, CDR2 SVGAGI. V was trimmed by 0 bases and J by 3 bases, leaving 9 bases between them. The CDR3 spans 15 residues. The CDR3 spells CASSYSGGFNQPQHF. The CDR3 bases are TGTGCCAGCAGTTACTCGGGGGGTTTCAATCAGCCCCAGCATTTT.

The chain joins TRBV24-1 to TRBJ2-2; TRBD1 is a possible D gene (6 bases). This CDR3 comprises 18 residues. Germline V gene data show CDR1 as KGHDR and CDR2 as SFDVKD. V lost 1 base and J 2 bases, leaving 16 bases between the germline ends. The CDR3 loop reads CATSDFLASTGNTGELFF. The CDR3 coding sequence is TGTGCCACCAGTGATTTCCTAGCCTCGACAGGAAACACCGGGGAGCTGTTTTTT.

CDR3 sequence: CASSEGAGRGEKLFF. The CDR3 coding sequence is TGTGCCAGCAGTGAAGGGGCAGGCCGCGGTGAAAAACTGTTTTTT. The rearrangement joins TRBV2 to TRBJ1-4; D not certain. V was trimmed by 1 base and J by 7 bases, leaving 13 bases between them. This CDR3 comprises 15 residues. The V gene's germline CDR1 is SNHLY and CDR2 FYNNEI. Based on the CDR3 plus reference TRBV2 and TRBJ1-4, the full variable domain is EPEVTQTPSHQVTQMGQEVILRCVPISNHLYFYWYRQILGQKVEFLVSFYNNEISEKSEIFDDQFSVERPDGSNFTLKIRSTKLEDSAMYFCASSEGAGRGEKLFFGSGTQLSVL.

In its sample, this clone was seen a few times. This rearrangement joins TRBV6-5 to TRBJ2-2; TRBD2 agrees at 10 bases. After removal of 6 bases from V and 5 bases from J, the junction contained 6 bases not matched to a gene. Germline V gene sequence: CDR1 MNHEY, CDR2 SVGAGI. The CDR3 is made up of 15 amino acids. Here the CDR3 DNA reads TGTGCCAGCAGACCAGCGGGGGGGCGTACCGGGGAGCTGTTTTTT. Translating it yields CASRPAGGRTGELFF.